This entry lists 24 T cell receptor beta chains sequenced from one sample in a study of vaccination effects on CD4 cells after COVID-19. Sequencing followed a ViraFEST assay step that expanded antigen-specific CD4+ T cells with viral peptide pools. Culturing for 10 to 11 days preceded CD4+ T cell isolation. Vaccine administered to participants consisted of two doses of either BNT162b2 or mRNA-1273. Repertoires were generated with immunoSEQ multiplex PCR, while TCRdb's copy carries only in-frame clones and drops some. This table has some 70,000 clones, around 81% appearing once. The antigens of these receptors remain unknown. The specimen comprised CD4+ T cells from PBMCs cultured with HCoV-229E spike peptides, sampled after COVID-19 vaccination. The receptors originated from a human donor who received a COVID-19 vaccine.

V gene TRBV19 combines with J gene TRBJ2-1; D unresolved. This CDR3 contains 13 residues. Germline-derived CDR1 and CDR2 are LNHDA and SQIVND (reference sequence). V lost 1 base and J 6 bases, leaving 7 bases between the germline ends. The CDR3 DNA is TGTGCCAGTAGTATAGTTTCGAGCAATGAGCAGTTCTTC. Its translation: CASSIVSSNEQFF.

This clone was seen a few times. CDR3 sequence reads: CSASGGTEAFF. The CDR3 DNA follows: TGCAGTGCTAGTGGGGGGACTGAAGCTTTCTTT. The V call is TRBV20-1, the J call TRBJ1-1; the D gene is possibly TRBD1 (5 bases). Germline V gene sequence: CDR1 DFQATT, CDR2 SNEGSKA (reference sequence). This CDR3 is built from 11 residues. Trimming pared 3 bases from V and 5 bases from J, leaving 7 bases between.

V is TRBV5-1 and J is TRBJ2-2; 7 bases line up with TRBD2. Trimming at V came to 4 bases and at J to 1 base, leaving 10 bases not matched to a gene. Germline-derived CDR1 and CDR2 are SGHRS and YFSETQ. This CDR3 region has 17 residues. In nucleotides, the CDR3 is TGCGCCAGCAGCCTTCTCACGATAGCGGGGAACACCGGGGAGCTGTTTTTT. It specifies CASSLLTIAGNTGELFF.

The chain recombines TRBV7-3 with TRBJ2-4; the D is unclear. CDR1 and CDR2 from the germline V gene are SGHTA and FQGTGA. The CDR3 is 14 residues long. Trimming cost V 5 bases and J 8 bases, with 16 bases left between them. The CDR3 region has the DNA TGTGCCAGCAGCACCTATAGAAGAGAGGACATTCAGTACTTC. Translating gives CASSTYRREDIQYF.

A single count supports this clone. V usage is TRBV18 and J usage is TRBJ2-5; possibly TRBD2 for D (6 bases). This CDR3 region has 13 residues. CDR1 KGHSH and CDR2 LQKENI come from the germline V gene. Trimming left V 1 base short and J 5 bases short, with 8 bases between. The CDR3 here is CASSPRLVETQYF. The CDR3 bases are TGTGCCAGCTCACCACGACTAGTGGAGACCCAGTACTTC.

The genes are TRBV7-2 and TRBJ2-2, with D unclear. The CDR3 covers 16 residues. Trimming cost V 3 bases and J 0 bases, with 11 bases left between them. Germline CDR1 is SGHTA and CDR2 is FQGNSA. Written as DNA, the CDR3 is TGTGCCAGCAGCTTCTCGGCTTCCGCGAACACCGGGGAGCTGTTTTTT. As protein: CASSFSASANTGELFF.

The CDR3 bases are TGCGCCAGCAGCGCACGCAGGGATGACACTGAAGCTTTCTTT. Its protein product is CASSARRDDTEAFF. The V gene is TRBV5-1, the J gene TRBJ1-1; the D gene is possibly TRBD1 (5 bases). The V gene's germline CDR1 is SGHRS and CDR2 YFSETQ. The CDR3 consists of 14 residues. Trimming removed 4 bases from V and 3 bases from J, with 13 bases in between.

Details on this clone: The junction shows a germline mismatch at one end, possibly a read error. V gene TRBV3-1 (or the pseudogene TRBV3-2) combines with J gene TRBJ1-1, with D hard to call. Germline CDR1 is LGHDT and CDR2 is YNNKEL (reference sequence). The CDR3 spans 11 residues. The CDR3, as DNA: TGTGCCAGCAGCCAAGTCGGACCTGCGGAGTTT. Its protein is CASSQVGPAEF.

The CDR3 reads CASSQFRNQPQHF. CDR3 coding DNA: TGTGCCAGCAGCCAGTTTCGCAATCAGCCCCAGCATTTT. The rearrangement uses TRBV3-1 (or the pseudogene TRBV3-2) and TRBJ1-5; no firm D call. Germline values: CDR1 LGHDT, CDR2 YNNKEL (reference sequence). V lost 3 bases, J lost 2 bases, and 5 bases lay in between. The CDR3 is 13 residues long.

The V gene is TRBV6-1, the J gene TRBJ2-7; TRBD1 agrees at 9 bases. J lost 3 bases, V lost 5 bases, and 5 bases had no gene match. The CDR3 consists of 14 residues. Germline V gene data show CDR1 as MNHNS and CDR2 as SASEGT. The CDR3 protein is CASSSLDRGYEQYV. In nucleotides, the CDR3 is TGTGCCAGCAGTTCCCTGGACAGGGGCTACGAGCAGTACGTC.

This clone was seen once. V usage is TRBV5-1 and J usage is TRBJ2-1; 7 bases match TRBD1. Germline CDR1 reads SGHRS; CDR2 reads YFSETQ. The CDR3 consists of 14 residues. The V segment lost 3 bases and the J segment 9 bases; nucleotides outside the gene matches: 9. The DNA of the CDR3 is TGCGCCAGCAGCTGGGACAGTCAAGGTAGTGAGCAGTTCTTC. The encoded protein is CASSWDSQGSEQFF.

The chain employs TRBV13 and TRBJ2-7, with 13 bases matching TRBD2. The CDR3 totals 17 residues. The V gene end was trimmed by 8 bases and the J gene end by 0 bases; junction bases not matched to a gene: 10. Germline-derived CDR1 and CDR2 are PRHDT and FYEKMQ (reference sequence). The CDR3 loop is CASPGTSGARGSYEQYV. DNA of the CDR3: TGTGCCAGCCCAGGGACTAGCGGGGCCCGGGGCTCCTACGAGCAGTACGTC.

The J gene is TRBJ2-4, the V gene TRBV7-9; D uncertain. The V end lost 3 bases, the J end lost 7 bases, and 13 bases lay between the germline ends. Germline V gene sequence: CDR1 SEHNR, CDR2 FQNEAQ (reference sequence). CDR3 length: 14 amino acids. CDR3 DNA: TGTGCCAGCAGCTTCGACGGAAGCCCTAACATTCAGTACTTC. Amino acid sequence: CASSFDGSPNIQYF.

The V and J genes are TRBV9 and TRBJ1-5, with D possibly matching TRBD1 (5 bases). The CDR3 totals 14 residues. V was trimmed by 7 bases and J by 2 bases, leaving 13 bases between them. The V gene's germline CDR1 is SGDLS and CDR2 YYNGEE. CDR3 residues: CASAPMGGNQPQHF. The CDR3 DNA is TGTGCCAGCGCGCCCATGGGGGGCAATCAGCCCCAGCATTTT.

Note on this clone: The sample holds other DNA sequences that translate to the same CDR3. The J gene is TRBJ1-5, the V gene TRBV30; 7 bases fit TRBD1. The CDR3 totals 13 residues. After removal of 2 bases from V and 5 bases from J, the junction contained 3 bases not matched to a gene. The germline V gene has CDR1 GTSNPN and CDR2 SVGIG (reference sequence). The CDR3 bases are TGTGCCTGGAGTCGACAGGGCGATCAGCCCCAGCATTTT. It translates to CAWSRQGDQPQHF.

The chain combines TRBV4-1 with TRBJ1-6; tentative D call: TRBD1 (5 bases). The CDR3 loop spans 15 amino acids. Germline-derived CDR1 and CDR2 are MGHRA and YSYEKL. Trimming removed 2 bases from V and 7 bases from J, with 12 bases in between. The chain's CDR3 is CASSQRTGGNSPLHF. Here the CDR3 DNA reads TGCGCCAGCAGCCAAAGGACGGGGGGGAATTCACCCCTCCACTTT.

V gene TRBV6-6 combines with J gene TRBJ1-1; no clear D gene. CDR1 and CDR2 from the germline V gene are MNHNY and SVGAGI (reference sequence). The CDR3 runs to 16 residues. The V and J ends lost 4 bases and 3 bases respectively, with 18 bases between them. This chain's CDR3 is CASSFPPLGLDTEAFF. The DNA for the CDR3 is TGTGCCAGCAGTTTCCCGCCACTCGGTTTGGACACTGAAGCTTTCTTT.

The chain employs TRBV5-1 and TRBJ2-3, with 8 bases that match TRBD1. Germline CDR1 is SGHRS and CDR2 is YFSETQ. V lost 0 bases and J lost 1; bases outside the gene matches: 13. CDR3 length: 19 amino acids. The CDR3 here is CASSLAQGLGQDRTDTQYF. The DNA for the CDR3 is TGCGCCAGCAGCTTGGCCCAAGGCCTGGGACAGGACCGCACAGATACGCAGTATTTT.

This chain uses TRBV7-9 with TRBJ2-5, with a weak D call TRBD1 (6 bases). Germline lookup yields CDR1 SEHNR and CDR2 FQNEAQ (reference sequence). Between the trimmed V and J ends, which lost 5 bases and 2 bases, there was a span of 15 bases. This CDR3 region has 15 residues. The CDR3 region has the DNA TGTGCCAGCAGCCGTTCAGGGACATTACAAGAGACCCAGTACTTC. Translated, it gives CASSRSGTLQETQYF.

The chain's CDR3 is CASSFLRDSNSPLHF. DNA of the CDR3: TGTGCCAGCAGTTTTCTAAGGGACAGTAATTCACCCCTCCACTTT. The gene calls are TRBV27 and TRBJ1-6; TRBD1 matches 7 bases. Germline V gene data show CDR1 as MNHEY and CDR2 as SMNVEV (reference sequence). The CDR3 runs to 15 residues. V was pared by 3 bases and J by 6 bases, with 5 bases of the junction left unmatched.

V usage is TRBV9 and J usage is TRBJ2-3, with 12 bases identical to TRBD2. Per the germline V gene, CDR1 is SGDLS and CDR2 is YYNGEE. The CDR3 is 19 residues long. With 0 bases clipped from V and 5 bases from J, the junction kept 13 bases outside the gene matches. The CDR3 sequence: CASSVEASGGAGWKDTQYF. The DNA for the CDR3 is TGTGCCAGCAGCGTAGAGGCTAGCGGGGGGGCTGGGTGGAAAGATACGCAGTATTTT.

The chain employs TRBV7-9 and TRBJ2-1; 8 bases match TRBD2. The germline CDR1 and CDR2 sequences are SEHNR and FQNEAQ (reference sequence). Trimming cost V 5 bases and J 4 bases; bases outside gene matches: 10. The CDR3 runs 16 residues. The CDR3 bases are TGTGCCAGCAGCCAGGGGACGGGGGGGCATTACAATGAGCAGTTCTTC. The encoded protein is CASSQGTGGHYNEQFF.

This chain uses TRBV4-1 with TRBJ1-4; unclear D gene. V shed 4 bases and J shed 4 bases, with 10 bases lying between them. The germline V gene has CDR1 MGHRA and CDR2 YSYEKL. The CDR3 consists of 14 residues. The CDR3 DNA follows: TGCGCCAGCAGCCGTCCCGGCTTTAATGAAAAACTGTTTTTT. The encoded protein is CASSRPGFNEKLFF.

This chain uses TRBV9 with TRBJ2-2; 7 bases align to TRBD2. CDR1 and CDR2 from the germline V gene are SGDLS and YYNGEE. CDR3 length equals 17 residues. The trim removed 4 bases at V and 4 bases at J, leaving 13 bases unmatched. This chain's CDR3 is CASSRLDGGGTTGELFF. CDR3 in DNA: TGTGCCAGCAGCCGGCTGGATGGCGGGGGAACCACCGGGGAGCTGTTTTTT.